This TCR beta chain emerged from a study of cytomegalovirus exposure and HLA in healthy donors. Regarding the study as a whole: In an earlier analysis, about 90% or about 30%: the productive usage of most TCR beta V segments.

CDR1 is SGDLS and CDR2 is YYNGEE in the germline V gene. V lost 0 bases, J lost 1 base, and 11 bases lay in between. The CDR3 has 16 amino acids. The primer mix had 60 Vbeta and 13 Jbeta primers. Here immunoSEQ multiplex PCR was the method, and the copy in TCRdb shows in-frame clones only, minus some. The sample has around 150,000 clones, around 76% seen once. In the case of this clone: The antigen is unknown.

The TCR was taken from a woman between 40 and 55 years old in good health and CMV-seronegative. The J gene is TRBJ1-5, the V gene TRBV9; no definite D call. Sequencing was done on a sample of PBMCs. CDR3 amino acids: CASSVEGGSSNQPQHF. The DNA for the CDR3 is TGTGCCAGCAGCGTAGAGGGAGGGTCAAGCAATCAGCCCCAGCATTTT.